This note documents a single T cell receptor beta chain sequence. The antigen remains unidentified. Trimming took 1 base from V and 9 from J, leaving 5 bases between them. The CDR3 runs to 10 residues. The germline CDR1 and CDR2 sequences are DFQATT and SNEGSKA (reference sequence). These data belong to a study of CD8 T cells in Susac syndrome. Study results and limitations: CD4+ T cell repertoires in Susac syndrome lacked clonal expansion. That the number of individuals in its TCR sequencing and HLA analysis was relatively small was acknowledged by the study.

Random hexamers were used to reverse transcribe roughly 0.45 to 1 ug of RNA. TCRdb recomputed calls from the immunoSEQ multiplex PCR reads with MiXCR, one row per CDR3 protein. The top ten clones hold 0.099% of a sample with some 170,000 distinct CDR3 sequences, about 93% of them seen once. As judged by recently defined diagnostic criteria, patients with Susac syndrome had definite or probable disease. Negative isolation was used for CD8+ and CD4+ T cells and FACS enrichment for TEMRA cells. The sample taken for sequencing was CD4+ T cells from PBMCs. The TCR sequence derives from a human donor with Susac syndrome. The V gene is TRBV20-1, the J gene TRBJ2-3; D call uncertain. CDR3 in DNA: TGCAGTGCTAGAGGCCCAACGCAGTATTTT. This codes for CSARGPTQYF.